This TCR beta chain was identified in a study of post-analysis software for immune sequencing data. Study-wide results and limits: Roughly five TRBV segments, including TRBV5-6, TRBV5-1 and TRBV20-1, were more frequent in patients than controls. People with multiple sclerosis had a significantly lower normalized Chao1 diversity than controls did.

The CDR3 consists of 12 residues. V gave up 10 bases and J gave up 4 bases, with 13 bases separating them. Looked up from germline, CDR1 is SNHLY and CDR2 is FYNNEI. Turning to this clonotype: Its matching antigen is unknown.

Unique molecular identifiers were built into the TCR beta cDNA libraries. The yield from roughly 1 to 10 million T cells was around 500,000 cDNA molecules in total. Each CDR3 protein gets one entry after TCRdb re-called the PCR reads with MiXCR. This table holds about 200,000 distinct CDR3 sequences, approximately 29% found once. Source material: blood. This TCR came from a girl between 2 and 17 years old with multiple sclerosis. V usage is TRBV2 and J usage is TRBJ1-1; D might be TRBD1 (6 bases). CDR3 DNA sequence: TGTGCCACGGTAGGGGGGGGCACTGAAGCTTTCTTT. This translates into CATVGGGTEAFF.